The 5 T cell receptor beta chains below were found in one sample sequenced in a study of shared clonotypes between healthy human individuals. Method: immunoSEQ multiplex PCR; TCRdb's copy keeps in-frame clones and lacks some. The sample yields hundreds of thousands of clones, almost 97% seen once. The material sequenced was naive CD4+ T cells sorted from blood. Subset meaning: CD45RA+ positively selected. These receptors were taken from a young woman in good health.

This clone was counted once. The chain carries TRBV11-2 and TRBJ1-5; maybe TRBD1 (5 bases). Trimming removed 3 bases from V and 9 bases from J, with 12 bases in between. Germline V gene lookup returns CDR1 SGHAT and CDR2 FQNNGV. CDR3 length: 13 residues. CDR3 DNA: TGTGCCAGCAGCTTGGGGACGCAGGGGCCCCAGCATTTT. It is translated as CASSLGTQGPQHF.

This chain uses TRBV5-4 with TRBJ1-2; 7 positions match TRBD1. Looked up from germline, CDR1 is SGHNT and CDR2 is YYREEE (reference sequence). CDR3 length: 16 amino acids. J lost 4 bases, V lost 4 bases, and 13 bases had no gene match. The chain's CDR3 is CASSRQGGPWGYGYTF. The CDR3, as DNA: TGTGCCAGCAGCCGGCAGGGGGGGCCCTGGGGCTATGGCTACACCTTC.

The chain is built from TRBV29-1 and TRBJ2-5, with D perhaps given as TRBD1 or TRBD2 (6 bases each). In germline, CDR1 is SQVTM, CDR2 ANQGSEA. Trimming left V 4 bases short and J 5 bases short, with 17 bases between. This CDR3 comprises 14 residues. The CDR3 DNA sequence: TGCAGCGTTGTTCAGGGGCACCGGGGGGAGACCCAGTACTTC. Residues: CSVVQGHRGETQYF.

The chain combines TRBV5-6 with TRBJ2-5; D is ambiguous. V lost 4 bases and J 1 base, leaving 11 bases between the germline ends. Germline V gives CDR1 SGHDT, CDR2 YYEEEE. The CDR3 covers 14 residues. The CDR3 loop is CASSNWATQETQYF. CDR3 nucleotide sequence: TGTGCCAGCAGCAATTGGGCCACCCAAGAGACCCAGTACTTC.

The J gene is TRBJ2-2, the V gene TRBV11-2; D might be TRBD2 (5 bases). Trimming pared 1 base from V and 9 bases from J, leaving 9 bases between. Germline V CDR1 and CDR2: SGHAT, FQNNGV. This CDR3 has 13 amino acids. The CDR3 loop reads CASSLAGTRELFF. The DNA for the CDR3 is TGTGCCAGCAGCTTAGCGGGAACCCGGGAGCTGTTTTTT.